This T cell receptor beta chain appears in the sequencing data of a study of T cells in Graves' hyperthyroidism and ophthalmopathy. The CDR3 extends over 16 amino acids. V was clipped by 4 bases and J by 4 bases, with 17 bases between them. Authors of the study amplified TCR beta CDR3 regions from RNA transcripts. The TCR CDR3 was amplified in a first-round RT-PCR using the HTBI primer set. One entry per CDR3 protein, called by TCRdb with MiXCR from the multiplex PCR reads. Of about 640,000 distinct CDR3 sequences in the sample, less than 25% were seen once. The sequence derives from a man aged 25-40 years with Graves' ophthalmopathy. This sequence joins TRBV12-3 or TRBV12-4 and TRBJ1-5; D gene uncertain. What was sequenced was blood. The CDR3: CASSYIRWGSNQPQHF. For the CDR3, the DNA is TGTGCCAGCAGTTACATTAGATGGGGTAGTAATCAGCCCCAGCATTTT.